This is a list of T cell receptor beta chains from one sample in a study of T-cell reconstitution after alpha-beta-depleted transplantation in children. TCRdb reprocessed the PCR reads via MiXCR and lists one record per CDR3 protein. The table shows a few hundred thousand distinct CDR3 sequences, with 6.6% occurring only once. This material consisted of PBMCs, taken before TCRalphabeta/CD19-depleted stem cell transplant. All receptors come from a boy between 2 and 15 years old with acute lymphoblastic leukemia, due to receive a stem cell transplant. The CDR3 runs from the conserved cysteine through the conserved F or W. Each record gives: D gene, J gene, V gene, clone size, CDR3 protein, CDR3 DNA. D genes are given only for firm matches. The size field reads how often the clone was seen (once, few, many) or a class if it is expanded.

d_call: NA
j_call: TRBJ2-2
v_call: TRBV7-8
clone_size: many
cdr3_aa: CASSEGLRLTGELFF
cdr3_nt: TGTGCCAGCAGCGAGGGCCTTCGTTTGACCGGGGAGCTGTTTTTT

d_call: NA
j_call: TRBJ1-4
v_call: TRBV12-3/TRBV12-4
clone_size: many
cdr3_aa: CASRGPNEKLFF
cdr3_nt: TGTGCCAGCAGGGGACCTAATGAAAAACTGTTTTTT

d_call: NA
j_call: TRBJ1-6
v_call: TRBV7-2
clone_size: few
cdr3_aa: CASSLAFDNSPLHF
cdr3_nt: TGTGCCAGCAGCTTAGCGTTTGATAATTCACCCCTCCACTTT

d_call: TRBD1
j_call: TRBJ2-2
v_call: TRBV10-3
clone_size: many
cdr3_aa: CAIQGTGEAGELFF
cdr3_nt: TGTGCCATCCAAGGGACAGGGGAGGCCGGGGAGCTGTTTTTT

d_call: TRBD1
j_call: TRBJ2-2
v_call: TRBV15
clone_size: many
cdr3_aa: CATSKDRGREAGTGELFF
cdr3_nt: TGTGCCACCAGCAAGGACAGGGGGCGGGAGGCAGGCACCGGGGAGCTGTTTTTT

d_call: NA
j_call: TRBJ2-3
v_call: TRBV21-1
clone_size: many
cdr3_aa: CASSKDRGIDTQYF
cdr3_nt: TGTGCCAGCAGCAAAGACAGGGGTATAGATACGCAGTATTTT

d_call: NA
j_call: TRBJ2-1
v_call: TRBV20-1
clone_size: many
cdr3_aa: CSASLMAGYEQFF
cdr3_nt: TGCAGTGCTTCACTCATGGCGGGTTATGAGCAGTTCTTC

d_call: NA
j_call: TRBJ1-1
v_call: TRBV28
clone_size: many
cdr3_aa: CASSLGAEGSETEAFF
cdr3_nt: TGTGCCAGCAGTTTAGGTGCGGAGGGGTCTGAAACTGAAGCTTTCTTT

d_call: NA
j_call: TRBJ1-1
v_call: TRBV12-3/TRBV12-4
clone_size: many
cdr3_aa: CASSFDGRTEAFF
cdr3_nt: TGTGCCAGCAGTTTTGATGGGCGTACTGAAGCTTTCTTT

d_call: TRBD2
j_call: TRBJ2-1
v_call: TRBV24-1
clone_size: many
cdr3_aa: CATSDLTSPEQFF
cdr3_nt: TGTGCCACCAGTGATCTGACTAGCCCTGAGCAGTTCTTC

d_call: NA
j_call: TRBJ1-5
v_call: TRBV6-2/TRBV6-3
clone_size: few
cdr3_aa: CASSYQSSRAPQHF
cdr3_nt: TGTGCCAGCAGTTATCAGAGTAGTCGGGCGCCCCAGCATTTT